This is a list of T cell receptor beta chains from one sample in a study of Graves' ophthalmopathy and Graves' hyperthyroidism. TCRdb fed the multiplex PCR reads into MiXCR, producing one record per CDR3 protein. The sample lists about 700,000 distinct CDR3 sequences, approximately 40% occurring once. Sequenced input: peripheral blood. These receptors were obtained from an adult man with Graves' ophthalmopathy. CDR3s include the opening cysteine and the closing phenylalanine or tryptophan. Fields, in order: D gene, clone size, J gene, V gene, CDR3 length, CDR3 DNA, CDR3 protein. A D gene is named only where the DNA matches it firmly. Expanded clones get a size class; other rows say once, few or many, or leave the size out.

NA | few | TRBJ1-6 | TRBV9 | 15 | TGTGCCAGCAGCCAAGATAAGGACCCAAATTCACCCCTCCACTTT | CASSQDKDPNSPLHF
TRBD1 | NA | TRBJ1-5 | TRBV15 | 19 | TGTGCCACCAGCAGAGATTTGGAGGGCTCTGGAGGGGGCAGTCAGCCCCAGCATTTT | CATSRDLEGSGGGSQPQHF
TRBD1 | many | TRBJ1-1 | TRBV12-3/TRBV12-4 | 13 | TGTGCCAGCAGTTTAGGACAGGGATGGGATGCTTTCTTT | CASSLGQGWDAFF
NA | many | TRBJ1-5 | TRBV2 | 14 | TGTGCCAGCAGCCGGGATGACACGGGGTGGGTCCAGCATTTT | CASSRDDTGWVQHF
NA | NA | TRBJ1-2 | TRBV2 | 15 | TGTGCCAGCAGTCCCTCACAGACACTAAACTATGGCTACACCTTC | CASSPSQTLNYGYTF
NA | many | TRBJ2-7 | TRBV29-1 | 12 | TGCAGCGTTGAAGGGATGGGGAGCGAGCAGTACTTC | CSVEGMGSEQYF
NA | few | TRBJ1-5 | TRBV2 | 12 | TGTGCCAGCAATGGAGAAAATCAGCCCCAGCATTTT | CASNGENQPQHF
TRBD1 | few | TRBJ1-5 | TRBV24-1 | 16 | TGTGCCAGCAGTCCCTGGACAGGGGGTCGGGGTCAGCCCCAGCATTTT | CASSPWTGGRGQPQHF
NA | NA | TRBJ2-6 | TRBV7-9 | 9 | TGTGCCAGCAGCTTATCCGGGAGTTTC | CASSLSGSF
TRBD1 | NA | TRBJ2-3 | TRBV29-1 | 15 | TGCAGCGTCTCGAGAGCCGACAGGGGCACAGATACGCAGTATTTT | CSVSRADRGTDTQYF
NA | NA | TRBJ2-2 | TRBV7-9 | 13 | TGTGCCAGCAGGACCGACAACACCGGGGAGCCGTTTTTT | CASRTDNTGEPFF
NA | many | TRBJ2-5 | TRBV2 | 13 | TGTGCCAGCAGTGGGGATTTGGAAGAGACCCAGTACTTC | CASSGDLEETQYF
NA | NA | TRBJ1-5 | TRBV5-6 | 13 | TGTGCCAGCAGCTTGTCTCCCTATCAGCCCCAGCATTTT | CASSLSPYQPQHF
TRBD1 | many | TRBJ1-1 | TRBV2 | 14 | TGTGCCAGCAGTGTTGGGACAGCGAACACTGAAGCTTTCTTT | CASSVGTANTEAFF
TRBD1 | NA | TRBJ1-2 | TRBV2 | 14 | TGTGCCTGCATCACTCCGACAGGGAACTATGGCTACACCTTC | CACITPTGNYGYTF
NA | many | TRBJ1-5 | TRBV10-3 | 12 | TGTGCCATCAGTGAGACTGATCAGCCCCAGCATTTT | CAISETDQPQHF
TRBD1 | many | TRBJ1-2 | TRBV7-9 | 14 | TGTGCCAGCAGCCCCCGGACAGGGACGTATGGCTACACCTTC | CASSPRTGTYGYTF
NA | many | TRBJ1-2 | TRBV11-2 | 15 | TGTGCCAGCAGCTTAGATCGTTGGGGTGACTATGGCTACACCTTC | CASSLDRWGDYGYTF
NA | many | TRBJ2-5 | TRBV10-2 | 14 | TGCGCCAGCAGCTCGTCTAGCCGGGGTCGGACCCAGTACTTC | CASSSSSRGRTQYF
NA | once | TRBJ2-7 | TRBV29-1 | 12 | TGCAGCTCCGGACATAGCTCCTACGAGCAGTACTTC | CSSGHSSYEQYF
TRBD2 | NA | TRBJ2-2 | TRBV7-2 | 15 | TGTGCCAGCAGCCCACCAGCGGGAGCGGGCGGGGAGCTGTTTTTT | CASSPPAGAGGELFF
TRBD1 | many | TRBJ1-2 | TRBV29-1 | 12 | TGCAGCGTTGAAGGGACAGGGGATGGCTACACCTTC | CSVEGTGDGYTF
TRBD1 | many | TRBJ1-4 | TRBV10-3 | 13 | TGTGCCACCGGACAGGGGGCTACTGAAAAACTGTTTTTT | CATGQGATEKLFF
NA | many | TRBJ1-1 | TRBV15 | 13 | TGTGCCACCAGCAGAGAGGGGGACACTGAAGCTTTCTTT | CATSREGDTEAFF
TRBD2 | few | TRBJ2-5 | TRBV7-9 | 18 | TGTGCCAGCAGTTACTCTGGGAGACTAGCGGGGAAGCAAGAGACCCAGTACTTC | CASSYSGRLAGKQETQYF
TRBD1 | many | TRBJ2-7 | TRBV19 | 13 | TGTGCCAGTAGTATAGGGGACAGGGACGAGCAGTACTTC | CASSIGDRDEQYF
TRBD1 | many | TRBJ1-2 | TRBV7-9 | 13 | TGTGCCAGCAGCCCGACAGGGAGATATGGCTACACCTTC | CASSPTGRYGYTF
TRBD1 | few | TRBJ1-2 | TRBV27 | 15 | TGTGCCAGCAGTTTATGGGGGACAGCTAACTATGGCTACACCTTC | CASSLWGTANYGYTF
NA | few | TRBJ2-7 | TRBV15 | 15 | TGTGCCACCAGCGGGGGGGGGGCTAAGTCCTACGAGCAGTACTTC | CATSGGGAKSYEQYF
TRBD1 | many | TRBJ2-5 | TRBV10-3 | 14 | TGTGCCATCAGTGGGGACAGGGCGTCCGAGACCCAGTACTTC | CAISGDRASETQYF
TRBD2 | NA | TRBJ2-5 | TRBV12-3/TRBV12-4 | 16 | TGTGCCAGCAGTCCCGGGACTAGCGGGGTCTTCGGGACCCAGTACTTC | CASSPGTSGVFGTQYF
NA | many | TRBJ1-2 | TRBV7-2 | 12 | TGTGCCAGCAGCCGTCGTTCGTATGGCTACACCTTC | CASSRRSYGYTF
TRBD1 | NA | TRBJ1-4 | TRBV6-5 | 15 | TGTGCCAGCCGCCCCCCGGGACAGGTGAATGAAAAACTGTTTTTT | CASRPPGQVNEKLFF
NA | NA | TRBJ2-7 | TRBV9 | 15 | TGTGCCAGCAGCGTAGCCTCCGGACAGACCTACGAGCAGTACTTC | CASSVASGQTYEQYF
NA | few | TRBJ1-1 | TRBV25-1 | 13 | TGTGCCAGCAGTGAATTCGGCAGGTCAGGAGCTTTCTTT | CASSEFGRSGAFF
TRBD1 | NA | TRBJ1-4 | TRBV6-5 | 15 | TGTGCCAGCAGTTTCGGGACAGTTATTAATGAAAAACTGTTTTTT | CASSFGTVINEKLFF
NA | NA | TRBJ2-7 | TRBV11-1 | 15 | TGTGCCAGCAGACATTGGACGGGATCCCTCTTTGAGCAGTACTTC | CASRHWTGSLFEQYF
NA | NA | TRBJ1-2 | TRBV4-3 | 17 | TGCGCCAGCAGCCAAGCATTGCAGGGCCTCTATAACTATGGCTACACCTTC | CASSQALQGLYNYGYTF
TRBD2 | NA | TRBJ2-6 | TRBV11-2 | 16 | TGTGCCAGCAGCTTACGGGTTGTGGCGAGCGGGGGCACTGAAGCTTTC | CASSLRVVASGGTEAF
NA | few | TRBJ1-5 | TRBV7-3 | 13 | TGTGCCAGCAGCTTAAACCTCAATCAGCCCCAGCATTTT | CASSLNLNQPQHF
TRBD1 | many | TRBJ2-2 | TRBV10-3 | 14 | TGTGCCATCAGGCGGACAGGGAGCACCGGGGAGCTGTTTTTT | CAIRRTGSTGELFF
NA | NA | TRBJ1-4 | TRBV10-3 | 15 | TGTGCCATCAGCGGGACGGAGGGGACTAATGAAAAACTGTTTTTT | CAISGTEGTNEKLFF
NA | NA | TRBJ1-2 | TRBV28 | 9 | TGTGCCATAGGCTATGGCTACACCTTC | CAIGYGYTF
TRBD1 | NA | TRBJ1-5 | TRBV7-9 | 14 | TGTGCCAGCAGCTTAACAGGGGATCTTCAGCCCCAGCATTTT | CASSLTGDLQPQHF
NA | NA | TRBJ2-5 | TRBV25-1 | 14 | TGTGCCAGCAGCTCAGCCGGGACCCAAGAGACCCGGTACTTC | CASSSAGTQETRYF